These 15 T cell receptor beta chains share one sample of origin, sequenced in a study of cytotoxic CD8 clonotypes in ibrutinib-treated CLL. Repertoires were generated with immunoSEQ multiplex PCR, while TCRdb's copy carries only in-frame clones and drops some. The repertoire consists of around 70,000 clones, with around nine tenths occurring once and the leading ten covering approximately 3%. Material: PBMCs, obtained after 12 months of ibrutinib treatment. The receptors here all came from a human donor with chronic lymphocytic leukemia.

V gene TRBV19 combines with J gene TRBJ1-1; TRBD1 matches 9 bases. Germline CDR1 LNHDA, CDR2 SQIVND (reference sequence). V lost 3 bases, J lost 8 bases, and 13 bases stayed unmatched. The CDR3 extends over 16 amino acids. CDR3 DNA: TGTGCCAGTAGTATGCGGGGACAGGGTGTCACCTTAGAAGCTTTCTTT. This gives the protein CASSMRGQGVTLEAFF.

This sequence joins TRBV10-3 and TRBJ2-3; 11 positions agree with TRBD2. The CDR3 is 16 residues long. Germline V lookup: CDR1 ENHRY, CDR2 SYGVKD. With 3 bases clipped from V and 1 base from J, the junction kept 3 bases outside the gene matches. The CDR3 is CAISELLAGGTDTQYF. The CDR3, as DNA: TGTGCCATCAGTGAATTACTAGCGGGAGGCACAGATACGCAGTATTTT.

The CDR3 reads CASSVANGLSNEKLFF. In DNA form, the CDR3 reads TGTGCCAGCAGCGTAGCGAATGGACTGTCTAATGAAAAACTGTTTTTT. The J gene is TRBJ1-4, the V gene TRBV9; D not certain. CDR3 size: 16 residues. Germline V CDR1 and CDR2: SGDLS, YYNGEE. V lost 0 bases and J lost 3, with 12 bases in between.

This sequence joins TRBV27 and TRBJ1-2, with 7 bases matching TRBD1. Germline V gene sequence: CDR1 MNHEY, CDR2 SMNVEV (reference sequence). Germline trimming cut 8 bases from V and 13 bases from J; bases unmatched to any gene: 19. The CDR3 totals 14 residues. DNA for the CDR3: TGTGCCAGCTCCTCCGGGACAGAGGGGACATATCGCACCTTC. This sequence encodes CASSSGTEGTYRTF.

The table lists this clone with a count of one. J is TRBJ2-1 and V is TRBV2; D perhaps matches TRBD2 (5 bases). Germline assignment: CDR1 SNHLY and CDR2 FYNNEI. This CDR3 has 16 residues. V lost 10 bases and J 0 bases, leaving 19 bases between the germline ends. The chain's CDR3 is CATGRRRTSSYNEQFF. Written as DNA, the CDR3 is TGTGCCACCGGTCGGAGGCGGACGAGCTCCTACAATGAGCAGTTCTTC.

Here the CDR3 DNA reads TGTGCCAGCAGCTTAGCACAGGGTGTCATGAACACTGAAGCTTTCTTT. Protein: CASSLAQGVMNTEAFF. The V gene is TRBV7-2, the J gene TRBJ1-1, with D tentatively TRBD1 (6 bases). V was clipped by 0 bases and J by 0 bases, with 11 bases between them. The CDR3 loop spans 16 amino acids. Germline CDR1 reads SGHTA; CDR2 reads FQGNSA.

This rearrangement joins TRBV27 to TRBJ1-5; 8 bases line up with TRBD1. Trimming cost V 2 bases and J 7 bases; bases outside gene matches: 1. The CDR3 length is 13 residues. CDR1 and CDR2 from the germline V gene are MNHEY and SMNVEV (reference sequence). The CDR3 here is CASSLDRGQPQHF. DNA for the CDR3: TGTGCCAGCAGTTTAGACAGGGGACAGCCCCAGCATTTT.

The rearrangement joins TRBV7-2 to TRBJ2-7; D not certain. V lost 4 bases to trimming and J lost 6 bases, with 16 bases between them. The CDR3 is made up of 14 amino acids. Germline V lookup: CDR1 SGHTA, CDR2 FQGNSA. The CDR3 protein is CASSSRPEAGEQYF. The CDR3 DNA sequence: TGTGCCAGCAGCTCCCGACCCGAGGCAGGCGAGCAGTACTTC.

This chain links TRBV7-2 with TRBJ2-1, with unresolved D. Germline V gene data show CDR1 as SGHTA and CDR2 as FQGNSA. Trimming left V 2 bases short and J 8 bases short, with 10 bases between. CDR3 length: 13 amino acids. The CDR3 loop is CASSLTVDHEQFF. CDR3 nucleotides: TGTGCCAGCAGCTTAACGGTTGATCATGAGCAGTTCTTC.

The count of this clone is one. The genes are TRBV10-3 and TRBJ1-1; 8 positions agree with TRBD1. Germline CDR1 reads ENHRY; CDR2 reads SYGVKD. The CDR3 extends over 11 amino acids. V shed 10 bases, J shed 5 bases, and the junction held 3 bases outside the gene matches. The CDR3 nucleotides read TGTGCCACGACAGGGGCGACTGAAGCTTTCTTT. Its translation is CATTGATEAFF.

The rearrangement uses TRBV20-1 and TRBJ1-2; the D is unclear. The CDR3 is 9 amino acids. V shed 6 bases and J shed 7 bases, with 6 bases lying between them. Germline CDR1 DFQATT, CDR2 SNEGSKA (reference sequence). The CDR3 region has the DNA TGCAGTGCGAAACGTGGCTACACCTTC. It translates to CSAKRGYTF.

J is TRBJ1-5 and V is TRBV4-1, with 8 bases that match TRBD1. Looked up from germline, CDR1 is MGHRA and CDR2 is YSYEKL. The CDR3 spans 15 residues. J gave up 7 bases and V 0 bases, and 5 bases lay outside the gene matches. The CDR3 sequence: CASSQDTSGGQPQHF. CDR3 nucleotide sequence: TGCGCCAGCAGCCAAGATACGTCAGGGGGCCAGCCCCAGCATTTT.

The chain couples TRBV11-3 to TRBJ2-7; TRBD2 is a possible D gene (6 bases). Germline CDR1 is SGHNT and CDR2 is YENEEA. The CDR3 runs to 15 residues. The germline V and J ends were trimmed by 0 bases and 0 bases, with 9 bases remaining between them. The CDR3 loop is CASSLDLANSYEQYF. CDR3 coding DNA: TGTGCCAGCAGCTTAGACCTAGCGAACTCCTACGAGCAGTACTTC.

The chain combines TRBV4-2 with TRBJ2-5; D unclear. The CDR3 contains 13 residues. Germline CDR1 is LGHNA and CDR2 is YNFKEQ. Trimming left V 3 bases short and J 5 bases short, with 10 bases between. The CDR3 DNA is TGTGCCAGCAGCCATTTACCCCCGGAGACCCAGTACTTC. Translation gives CASSHLPPETQYF.

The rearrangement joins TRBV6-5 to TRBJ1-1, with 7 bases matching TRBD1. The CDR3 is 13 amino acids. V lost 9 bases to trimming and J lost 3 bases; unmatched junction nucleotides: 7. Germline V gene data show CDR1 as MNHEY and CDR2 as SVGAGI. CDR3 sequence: CASTGQTYTEAFF. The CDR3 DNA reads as TGTGCCAGTACGGGACAGACATACACTGAAGCTTTCTTT.